This TCR beta chain comes out of a study of CD8+CD57+ T cells in acquired aplastic anemia. About the research overall: Sorting CD4+ and CD8+ cells gave DNA averaging around 3 ug.

In its sample, this clonotype was seen many times. Its antigen is undetermined. Study-level results: Between patients and controls, about 30 CD8+ CDR3 sequences were found in common. The study found no significant CD8+ Simpson's diversity difference between patients and controls.

For sequencing, patients were chosen who had shown expansion of CD8+CD57+ cells by flow cytometry. Genomic DNA, serving as template, underwent TCR beta VDJ and CDR3 profiling. TCRdb used MiXCR to reprocess the reads, holding one entry per CDR3 protein. The table records approximately 180,000 distinct CDR3 sequences, 48% of them present only once. J lost 8 bases, V lost 4 bases, and 7 bases had no gene match. The CDR3 has 13 amino acids. Looked up from germline, CDR1 is SNHLY and CDR2 is FYNNEI. Sequencing was performed on sorted CD4+, CD8+, or CD8+CD57+ T cells (not recorded which) from PBMCs. This sequence joins TRBV2 and TRBJ2-7, with 8 positions matching TRBD2. This TCR was sampled from a human donor with aplastic anemia. In DNA form, the CDR3 reads TGTGCCAGCAGTGCCCAGCGGGGGAGTCAGCAGTACTTC. It specifies CASSAQRGSQQYF.